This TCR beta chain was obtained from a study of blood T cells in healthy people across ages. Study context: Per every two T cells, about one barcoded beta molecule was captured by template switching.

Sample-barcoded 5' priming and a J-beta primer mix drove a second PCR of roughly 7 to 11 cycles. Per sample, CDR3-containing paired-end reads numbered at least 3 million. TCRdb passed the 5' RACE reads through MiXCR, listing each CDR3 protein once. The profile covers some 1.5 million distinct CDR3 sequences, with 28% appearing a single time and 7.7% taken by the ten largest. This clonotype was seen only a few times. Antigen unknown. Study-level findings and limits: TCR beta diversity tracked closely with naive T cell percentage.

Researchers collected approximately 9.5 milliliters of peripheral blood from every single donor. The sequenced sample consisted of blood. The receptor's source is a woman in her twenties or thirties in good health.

The CDR3 loop reads CAWSVLRNLAGVGDTQYF. The CDR3 DNA is TGTGCCTGGAGTGTATTGAGGAATCTAGCGGGAGTAGGGGATACGCAGTATTTT. The chain couples TRBV30 to TRBJ2-3; the match to TRBD2 covers 10 bases. V lost 0 bases, J lost 6 bases, and 15 bases stayed unmatched. This CDR3 comprises 18 residues. Per germline, CDR1 GTSNPN and CDR2 SVGIG (reference sequence).